The clone carrying this T cell receptor (beta chain) was recorded only once. What it binds is not known. The data are from a study of long-term antiretroviral therapy in people with HIV. Study results and caveats: Narrower CDR3 length ranges marked HIV repertoires relative to controls.

Inclusion required at least two post-ART and at least one pre-ART PBMC samples. Without exception, participants with HIV were treated in the United States. Each sample contained roughly 0.85-10 million cryopreserved PBMC, thawed before DNA extraction. The assay, immunoSEQ v3.0, was run at survey level. The assay was immunoSEQ multiplex PCR, and TCRdb's table has in-frame clones only and misses some. The sample has 25,000 to 35,000 clones, roughly 90% seen once; the top ten hold approximately 4.2%. The germline gives CDR1 SQVTM, CDR2 ANQGSEA. This CDR3 comprises 14 residues. Between the trimmed V and J ends, which lost 1 base and 1 base, there was a span of 9 bases.

The sequenced sample was unsorted PBMCs, obtained 3.1 years after starting antiretroviral therapy. The source is a man between 18 and 29 years old with HIV. The chain uses TRBV29-1 and TRBJ2-3, with a weak D call TRBD2 (6 bases). For the CDR3, the DNA is TGCAGCGTTGAAGGGCGGGACGGCACAGATACGCAGTATTTT. Translation gives CSVEGRDGTDTQYF.